This entry lists 30 T cell receptor beta chains sequenced from one sample in a study of blood T cell repertoires in COVID-19. Clones were read by immunoSEQ multiplex PCR, and TCRdb kept only the in-frame ones, dropping some. Seen here are 120,000 to 150,000 clones, 84% observed once, and the top ten hold 4.5% to 6%. Sequenced: peripheral blood. Receptors were obtained from a human donor in a cohort sampled during active COVID-19.

The V call is TRBV18, the J call TRBJ1-5; 7 nucleotides line up with TRBD1. CDR1 and CDR2 from the germline V gene are KGHSH and LQKENI. V was pared by 3 bases and J by 3 bases, with 2 bases of the junction left unmatched. This CDR3 is built from 14 residues. The CDR3 reads CASSPGTDNQPQHF. CDR3 bases: TGTGCCAGCTCACCTGGGACAGACAATCAGCCCCAGCATTTT.

This chain connects TRBV3-1 (or the pseudogene TRBV3-2) to TRBJ2-7; TRBD2 agrees at 10 bases. Germline V gives CDR1 LGHDT, CDR2 YNNKEL (reference sequence). V gave up 1 base and J gave up 2 bases; unmatched junction bases: 2. The CDR3 is made up of 15 amino acids. CDR3 bases: TGTGCCAGCAGCCAAGCCAGCGGGGGGGCCTACGAGCAGTACTTC. Translating it yields CASSQASGGAYEQYF.

The chain couples TRBV11-2 to TRBJ1-6; D not certain. CDR1 is SGHAT, CDR2 FQNNGV, per germline. Trimming removed 1 base from V and 7 bases from J, with 5 bases in between. The CDR3 runs 13 residues. The CDR3 loop reads CASSLGRNSPLHF. The DNA of the CDR3 is TGTGCCAGCAGCTTAGGCAGAAATTCACCCCTCCACTTT.

The V and J genes are TRBV6-1 and TRBJ1-3; D remains unclear. Germline CDR1 is MNHNS and CDR2 is SASEGT. Trimming shortened V by 1 base and J by 0 bases, and 10 bases separated the two germline ends. CDR3 length: 16 amino acids. The CDR3 nucleotides read TGTGCCAGCAGTGAAGTAGGAGGGAGCTCTGGAAACACCATATATTTT. As protein: CASSEVGGSSGNTIYF.

This rearrangement joins TRBV7-3 to TRBJ2-2; D possibly corresponds to TRBD2 (6 bases). This CDR3 has 15 residues. Germline V gene data show CDR1 as SGHTA and CDR2 as FQGTGA. V lost 5 bases, J lost 4 bases, and 14 bases lay in between. The CDR3 protein is CASSPRVGGTGELFF. The CDR3 region has the DNA TGTGCCAGCAGCCCCAGGGTGGGGGGCACCGGGGAGCTGTTTTTT.

V usage is TRBV6-5 and J usage is TRBJ1-2, with a weak D call TRBD1 (5 bases). Deletions cut 0 bases from V and 2 bases from J, with 7 bases between. Germline V CDR1 and CDR2: MNHEY, SVGAGI. This CDR3 is 14 amino acids long. The CDR3 here is CASSYSGGNYGYTF. DNA for the CDR3: TGTGCCAGCAGTTACTCGGGGGGGAACTATGGCTACACCTTC.

This clone came up a few times. The V and J genes are TRBV5-1 and TRBJ2-3, with TRBD1 identical over 9 bases. Germline V gene data show CDR1 as SGHRS and CDR2 as YFSETQ. The CDR3 contains 15 residues. Trimming removed 4 bases from V and 2 bases from J; junction bases left unmatched: 5. In DNA form, the CDR3 reads TGCGCCAGCAGCATCGGGACAGGGCTCACAGATACGCAGTATTTT. This encodes CASSIGTGLTDTQYF.

The chain recombines TRBV4-2 with TRBJ2-5; 8 bases align to TRBD2. This CDR3 has 15 amino acids. The V segment lost 3 bases and the J segment 2 bases; nucleotides outside the gene matches: 5. CDR1 is LGHNA and CDR2 is YNFKEQ in the germline V gene. CDR3 loop: CASSQRGESQETQYF. CDR3 in DNA: TGTGCCAGCAGCCAGCGGGGGGAAAGTCAAGAGACCCAGTACTTC.

V and J are TRBV3-1 (or the pseudogene TRBV3-2) and TRBJ2-5, with 8 bases aligning to TRBD1. This CDR3 region has 13 residues. The germline CDR1 and CDR2 sequences are LGHDT and YNNKEL (reference sequence). The ends lost 8 bases at V and 6 bases at J; junction bases unmatched: 8. CDR3 protein: CASAKTGVQTQYF. The CDR3 DNA follows: TGTGCCAGCGCGAAGACAGGGGTGCAGACCCAGTACTTC.

The chain carries TRBV5-6 and TRBJ2-2; TRBD2 matches at 8 bases. Germline V lookup: CDR1 SGHDT, CDR2 YYEEEE. The CDR3 sequence is 16 residues long. J was trimmed by 0 bases and V by 3 bases; bases with no gene match: 4. The CDR3 sequence is CASSSQRGSNTGELFF. The CDR3 DNA is TGTGCCAGCAGCTCCCAGCGGGGGTCGAACACCGGGGAGCTGTTTTTT.

The V call is TRBV6-5, the J call TRBJ1-5; TRBD1 agrees at 8 bases. Trimming cost V 7 bases and J 5 bases; bases outside gene matches: 4. The CDR3 sequence is 13 residues long. The germline V gene encodes CDR1 MNHEY and CDR2 SVGAGI. The CDR3 DNA sequence: TGTGCCAGCATTCAACAGGGGGATCAGCCCCAGCATTTT. Encoded protein: CASIQQGDQPQHF.

The chain links TRBV7-3 to TRBJ1-2; weak D call: TRBD1 (5 bases). The CDR3 covers 13 residues. Trimming took 6 bases from V and 2 from J, leaving 10 bases between them. Germline V gives CDR1 SGHTA, CDR2 FQGTGA. As DNA, the CDR3 is TGTGCCAGCAGTTATGGACAAAACTATGGCTACACCTTC. Translation gives CASSYGQNYGYTF.

V gene TRBV19 combines with J gene TRBJ1-5, with D maybe TRBD1 (5 bases). Trimming removed 5 bases at V and 5 bases at J, with 7 bases between. The CDR3 has 12 amino acids. The germline gives CDR1 LNHDA, CDR2 SQIVND (reference sequence). CDR3 residues: CASSRGDQPQHF. In DNA form, the CDR3 reads TGTGCCAGTAGTCGGGGGGATCAGCCCCAGCATTTT.

This clone was counted a few times. V and J are TRBV7-3 and TRBJ2-5, with 11 bases identical to TRBD2. CDR3 length equals 16 residues. Germline CDR1 reads SGHTA; CDR2 reads FQGTGA. Trimming removed 3 bases from V and 5 bases from J; junction bases left unmatched: 8. The CDR3 protein is CASSFGSSGGRETQYF. CDR3 DNA sequence: TGTGCCAGCAGCTTCGGGTCTAGCGGGGGGCGGGAGACCCAGTACTTC.

The rearrangement uses TRBV6-6 and TRBJ1-5, with 7 positions matching TRBD1. This CDR3 has 14 residues. Unmatched junction bases numbered 6, after V lost 5 bases and J lost 5 bases. The germline CDR1 and CDR2 sequences are MNHNY and SVGAGI (reference sequence). The CDR3 sequence is CASSNRDSHQPQHF. The CDR3 coding sequence is TGTGCCAGCAGTAACCGGGACAGCCATCAGCCCCAGCATTTT.

The chain links TRBV5-1 to TRBJ2-2; TRBD2 matches 8 bases. The CDR3 extends over 14 amino acids. V gave up 2 bases and J gave up 5 bases; unmatched junction bases: 2. Germline lookup yields CDR1 SGHRS and CDR2 YFSETQ. The CDR3 protein is CASSFSGITGELFF. As DNA, the CDR3 is TGCGCCAGCAGCTTTAGCGGGATTACCGGGGAGCTGTTTTTT. Drawing the rest from reference TRBV5-1 and TRBJ2-2, the complete variable domain is KAGVTQTPRYLIKTRGQQVTLSCSPISGHRSVSWYQQTPGQGLQFLFEYFSETQRNKGNFPGRFSGRQFSNSRSEMNVSTLELGDSALYLCASSFSGITGELFFGEGSRLTVL.

In its sample, this clone ranks as medium-sized (0.01 to 0.1%). The V call is TRBV7-3, the J call TRBJ1-2, with D possibly TRBD1 on 5 matching bases. CDR1 is SGHTA and CDR2 is FQGTGA in the germline V gene. This CDR3 region has 13 residues. Trimming removed 5 bases at V and 5 bases at J, with 12 bases between. The CDR3: CASSPAGGYGYTF. The CDR3 DNA reads TGTGCCAGCAGCCCCGCGGGGGGGTATGGCTACACCTTC.

The chain recombines TRBV7-6 with TRBJ2-2; D may be TRBD2 (6 bases). The germline V gene has CDR1 SGHVS and CDR2 FNYEAQ. This CDR3 is built from 15 residues. V was cut by 2 bases and J by 6 bases, with 13 bases left in between. Here the CDR3 reads CASSLRGLQAGELFF. CDR3 coding DNA: TGTGCCAGCAGCTTACGGGGGTTGCAGGCCGGGGAGCTGTTTTTT.

The gene calls are TRBV18 and TRBJ1-4; 8 nucleotides match TRBD1. This CDR3 is built from 14 residues. V gave up 2 bases and J gave up 7 bases; unmatched junction bases: 3. Germline CDR1 KGHSH, CDR2 LQKENI. CDR3 nucleotides: TGTGCCAGCTCACCAGGACAGGGCGCTGAAAAACTGTTTTTT. Its translation is CASSPGQGAEKLFF.

This rearrangement joins TRBV2 to TRBJ1-5, with a possible D match to TRBD1 (6 bases). The V gene's germline CDR1 is SNHLY and CDR2 FYNNEI. V dropped 5 bases and J dropped 5 bases, with 13 bases sitting between them. The CDR3 has 14 amino acids. The CDR3 protein is CASSLDRDDQPQHF. Here the CDR3 DNA reads TGTGCCAGCAGTTTGGACAGAGACGATCAGCCCCAGCATTTT.

The sample holds a few counts of this clone. The rearrangement joins TRBV5-1 to TRBJ1-4; no clear D gene. This CDR3 is 13 amino acids long. The germline V gene encodes CDR1 SGHRS and CDR2 YFSETQ. V was shortened by 0 bases and J by 6 bases, with 6 bases between the two germline ends. CDR3 sequence reads: CASSLDQDEKLFF. The CDR3 coding sequence is TGCGCCAGCAGCTTGGACCAGGATGAAAAACTGTTTTTT.

The V gene is TRBV30, the J gene TRBJ2-1; TRBD2 aligns across 9 bases. This CDR3 has 13 amino acids. The germline gives CDR1 GTSNPN, CDR2 SVGIG (reference sequence). The junction had 4 bases not matched to a gene; V was cut back by 8 bases and J by 2 bases. CDR3 residues: CAGASGTYNEQFF. The CDR3 DNA follows: TGTGCCGGGGCTAGCGGGACCTACAATGAGCAGTTCTTC. Variable domain in full (rest from reference TRBV30 and TRBJ2-1): SQTIHQWPATLVQPVGSPLSLECTVEGTSNPNLYWYRQAAGRGLQLLFYSVGIGQISSEVPQNLSASRPQDRQFILSSKKLLLSDSGFYLCAGASGTYNEQFFGPGTRLTVL.

This clone was recorded once. The gene calls are TRBV5-1 and TRBJ2-2; D call uncertain. The CDR3 has 13 residues. Germline V gives CDR1 SGHRS, CDR2 YFSETQ. V gave up 0 bases and J gave up 6 bases, with 6 bases separating them. Written as DNA, the CDR3 is TGCGCCAGCAGCTTGGGTCAGTCCGGGGAGCTGTTTTTT. This codes for CASSLGQSGELFF.

The chain combines TRBV6-6 with TRBJ1-4; TRBD1 might be the D (5 bases). CDR1 MNHNY and CDR2 SVGAGI come from the germline V gene (reference sequence). The CDR3 consists of 15 residues. Trimming stripped 6 bases from V and 8 bases from J, with 19 bases between. As DNA, the CDR3 is TGTGCCAGCAGCAACACAGAAGGGGATAGAGAAAAACTGTTTTTT. The encoded protein is CASSNTEGDREKLFF.

This clone was observed a single time. The same CDR3 can be traced to other DNA sequences in this sample. This sequence joins TRBV12-3 or TRBV12-4 and TRBJ1-2, with a tentative D call TRBD1 (6 bases). The CDR3 has 12 residues. Trimming took 4 bases from V and 5 from J, leaving 8 bases between them. The CDR3 DNA reads as TGTGCCAGCAGTTCAACAGGGTATGGCTACACCTTC. Protein product: CASSSTGYGYTF.

This chain links TRBV29-1 with TRBJ2-5; D gene unclear. Looked up from germline, CDR1 is SQVTM and CDR2 is ANQGSEA. Trimming cost V 3 bases and J 1 base, with 6 bases left between them. The CDR3 length is 12 residues. CDR3 DNA: TGCAGCGTTGATCAATCCCAAGAGACCCAGTACTTC. Encoded protein: CSVDQSQETQYF.

The chain has TRBV25-1 and TRBJ1-3; TRBD1 matches at 9 bases. The germline V gene encodes CDR1 MGHDK and CDR2 SYGVNS. The CDR3 spans 15 residues. J lost 2 bases, V lost 4 bases, and 3 bases had no gene match. The CDR3 DNA sequence: TGTGCCAGCAGTGGGACAGGGGACGCTGGAAACACCATATATTTT. Its protein product is CASSGTGDAGNTIYF.

V is TRBV27 and J is TRBJ1-5, with TRBD1 identical over 8 bases. Germline CDR1 and CDR2: MNHEY and SMNVEV (reference sequence). The CDR3 is 17 residues long. The junction had 10 bases not matched to a gene; V was cut back by 6 bases and J by 0 bases. The CDR3 loop reads CASRTTGELYSNQPQHF. For the CDR3, the DNA is TGTGCCAGCAGGACGACAGGGGAATTATATAGCAATCAGCCCCAGCATTTT.

In DNA form, the CDR3 reads TGCAGTGCTAGTTTATTAACCGGGAGGTGGTTCTTC. This encodes CSASLLTGRWFF. The chain has TRBV20-1 and TRBJ2-1, with 7 bases fitting TRBD2. CDR3 length: 12 amino acids. Germline CDR1 is DFQATT and CDR2 is SNEGSKA (reference sequence). With V trimmed by 3 bases and J by 15 bases, 11 bases remained unmatched.

This clone was detected only once. The CDR3 sequence: CASSLGPTGTAYEQYF. Written as DNA, the CDR3 is TGCGCCAGCAGCTTGGGACCTACCGGGACAGCCTACGAGCAGTACTTC. J is TRBJ2-7 and V is TRBV5-1; 7 nucleotides agree with TRBD1. The junction had 8 bases not matched to a gene; V was cut back by 0 bases and J by 2 bases. Germline V CDR1 and CDR2: SGHRS, YFSETQ. The CDR3 covers 16 residues.